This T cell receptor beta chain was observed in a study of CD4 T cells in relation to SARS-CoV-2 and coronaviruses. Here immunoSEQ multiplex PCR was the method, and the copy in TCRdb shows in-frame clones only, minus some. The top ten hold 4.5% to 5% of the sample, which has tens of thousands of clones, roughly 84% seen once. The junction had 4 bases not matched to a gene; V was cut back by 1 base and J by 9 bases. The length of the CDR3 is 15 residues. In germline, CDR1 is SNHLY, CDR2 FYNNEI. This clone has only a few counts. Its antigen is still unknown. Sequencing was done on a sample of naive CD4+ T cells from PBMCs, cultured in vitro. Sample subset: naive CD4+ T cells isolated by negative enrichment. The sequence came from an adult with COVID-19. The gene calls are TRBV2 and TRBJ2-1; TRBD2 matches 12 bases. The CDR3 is CASSEGLAGESEQFF. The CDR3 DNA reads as TGTGCCAGCAGTGAAGGACTAGCGGGAGAAAGTGAGCAGTTCTTC.